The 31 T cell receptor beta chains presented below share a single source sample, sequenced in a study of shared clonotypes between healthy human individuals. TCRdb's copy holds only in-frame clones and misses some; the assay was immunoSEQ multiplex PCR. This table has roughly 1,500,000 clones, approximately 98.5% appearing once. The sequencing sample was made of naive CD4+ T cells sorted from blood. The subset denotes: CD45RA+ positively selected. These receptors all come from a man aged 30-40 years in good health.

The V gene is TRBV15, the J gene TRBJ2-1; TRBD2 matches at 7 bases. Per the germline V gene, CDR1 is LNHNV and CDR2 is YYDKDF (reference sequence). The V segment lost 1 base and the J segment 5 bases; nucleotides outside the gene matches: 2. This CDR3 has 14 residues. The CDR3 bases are TGTGCCACCAGCAGAGGCGGGAGTGACAATGAGCAGTTCTTC. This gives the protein CATSRGGSDNEQFF. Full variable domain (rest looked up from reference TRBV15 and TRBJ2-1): DAMVIQNPRYQVTQFGKPVTLSCSQTLNHNVMYWYQQKSSQAPKLLFHYYDKDFNNEADTPDNFQSRRPNTSFCFLDIRSPGLGDTAMYLCATSRGGSDNEQFFGPGTRLTVL.

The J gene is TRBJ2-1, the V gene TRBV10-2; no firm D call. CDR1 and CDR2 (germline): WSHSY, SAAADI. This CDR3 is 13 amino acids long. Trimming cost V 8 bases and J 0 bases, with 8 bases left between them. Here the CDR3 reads CASSIRSYNEQFF. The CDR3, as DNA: TGCGCCAGCTCCATACGCTCCTACAATGAGCAGTTCTTC.

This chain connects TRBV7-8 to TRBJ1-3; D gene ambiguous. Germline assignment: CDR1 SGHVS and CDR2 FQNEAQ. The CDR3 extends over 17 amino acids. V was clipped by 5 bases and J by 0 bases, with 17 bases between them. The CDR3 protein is CASSPGRVHSSGNTIYF. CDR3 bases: TGTGCCAGCAGCCCAGGACGGGTCCATTCCTCTGGAAACACCATATATTTT.

CDR3 DNA: TGTGCCAGCAGCCCACTGAGTGGGTCCTACGAGCAGTACTTC. Encoded protein: CASSPLSGSYEQYF. The chain has TRBV11-2 and TRBJ2-7, with D hard to call. The CDR3 contains 14 residues. With 5 bases removed from V and 1 base from J, the gap between germline ends came to 12 bases. CDR1 SGHAT and CDR2 FQNNGV come from the germline V gene.

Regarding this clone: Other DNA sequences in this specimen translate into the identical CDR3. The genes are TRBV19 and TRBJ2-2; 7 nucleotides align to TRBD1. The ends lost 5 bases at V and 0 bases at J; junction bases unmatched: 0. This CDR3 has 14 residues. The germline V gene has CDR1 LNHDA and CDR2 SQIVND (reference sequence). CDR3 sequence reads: CASSGTANTGELFF. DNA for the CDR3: TGTGCCAGTAGTGGGACAGCGAACACCGGGGAGCTGTTTTTT. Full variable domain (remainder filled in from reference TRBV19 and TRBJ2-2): DGGITQSPKYLFRKEGQNVTLSCEQNLNHDAMYWYRQDPGQGLRLIYYSQIVNDFQKGDIAEGYSVSREKKESFPLTVTSAQKNPTAFYLCASSGTANTGELFFGEGSRLTVL.

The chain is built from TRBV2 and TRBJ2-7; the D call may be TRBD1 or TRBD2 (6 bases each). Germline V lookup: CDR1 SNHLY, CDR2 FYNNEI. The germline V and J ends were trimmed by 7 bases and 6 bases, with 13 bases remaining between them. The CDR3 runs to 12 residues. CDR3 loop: CASNRGGREQYF. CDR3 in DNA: TGTGCCAGCAACCGTGGGGGGCGCGAGCAGTACTTC.

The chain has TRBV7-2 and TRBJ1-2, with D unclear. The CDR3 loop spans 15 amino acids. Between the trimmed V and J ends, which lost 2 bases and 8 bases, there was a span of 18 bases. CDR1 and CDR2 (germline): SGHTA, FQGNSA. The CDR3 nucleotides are TGTGCCAGCAGCTTATCTTCAGCGTCTTTGGAGGGCTACACCTTC. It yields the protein CASSLSSASLEGYTF.

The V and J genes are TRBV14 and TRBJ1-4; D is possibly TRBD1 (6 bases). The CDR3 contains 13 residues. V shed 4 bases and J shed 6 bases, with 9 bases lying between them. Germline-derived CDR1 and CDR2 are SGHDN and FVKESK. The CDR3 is CASSRGRDEKLFF. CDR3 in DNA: TGTGCCAGCAGCCGGGGGCGCGATGAAAAACTGTTTTTT.

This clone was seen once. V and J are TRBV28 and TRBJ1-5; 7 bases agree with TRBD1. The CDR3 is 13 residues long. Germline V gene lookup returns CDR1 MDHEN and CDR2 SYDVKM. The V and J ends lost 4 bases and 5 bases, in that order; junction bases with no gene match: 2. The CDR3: CASSSDRDQPQHF. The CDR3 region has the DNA TGTGCCAGCAGTTCCGACAGGGATCAGCCCCAGCATTTT.

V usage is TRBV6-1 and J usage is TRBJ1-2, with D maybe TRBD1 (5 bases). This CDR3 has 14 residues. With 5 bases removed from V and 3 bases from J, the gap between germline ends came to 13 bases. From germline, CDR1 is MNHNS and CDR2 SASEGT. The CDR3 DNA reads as TGTGCCAGCAGTTTACAGGAAAGCGACTATGGCTACACCTTC. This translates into CASSLQESDYGYTF.

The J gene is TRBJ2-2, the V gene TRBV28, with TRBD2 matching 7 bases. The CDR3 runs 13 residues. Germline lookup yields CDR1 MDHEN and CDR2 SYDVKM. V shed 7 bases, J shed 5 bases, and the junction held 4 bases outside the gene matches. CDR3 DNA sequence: TGTGCCAGCACTGGGGGAGGGACCGGGGAGCTGTTTTTT. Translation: CASTGGGTGELFF.

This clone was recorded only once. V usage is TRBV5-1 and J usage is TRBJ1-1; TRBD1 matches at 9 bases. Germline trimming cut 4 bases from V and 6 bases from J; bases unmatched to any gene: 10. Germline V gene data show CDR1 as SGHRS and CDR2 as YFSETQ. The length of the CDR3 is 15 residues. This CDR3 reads CASSVTGGGSAEAFF. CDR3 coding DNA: TGCGCCAGCAGCGTTACAGGGGGCGGTTCCGCTGAAGCTTTCTTT.

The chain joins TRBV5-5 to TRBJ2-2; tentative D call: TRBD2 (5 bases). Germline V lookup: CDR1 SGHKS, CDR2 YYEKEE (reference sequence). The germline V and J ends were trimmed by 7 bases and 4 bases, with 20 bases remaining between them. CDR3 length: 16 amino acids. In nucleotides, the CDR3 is TGTGCCAGCCTGGCGGCGGCGGCAGCGGCCACCGGGGAGCTGTTTTTT. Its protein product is CASLAAAAAATGELFF.

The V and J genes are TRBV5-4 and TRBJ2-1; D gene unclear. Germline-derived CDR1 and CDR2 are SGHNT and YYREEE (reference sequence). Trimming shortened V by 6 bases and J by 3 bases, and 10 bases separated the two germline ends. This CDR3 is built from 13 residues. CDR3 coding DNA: TGTGCCAGCACGAGTCGGAGCTACAATGAGCAGTTCTTC. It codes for CASTSRSYNEQFF.

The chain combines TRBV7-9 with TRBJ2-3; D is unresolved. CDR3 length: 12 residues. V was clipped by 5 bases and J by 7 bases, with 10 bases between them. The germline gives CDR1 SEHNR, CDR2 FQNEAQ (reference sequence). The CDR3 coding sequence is TGTGCCAGCAGCCCCGCGGAAAATACGCAGTATTTT. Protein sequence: CASSPAENTQYF.

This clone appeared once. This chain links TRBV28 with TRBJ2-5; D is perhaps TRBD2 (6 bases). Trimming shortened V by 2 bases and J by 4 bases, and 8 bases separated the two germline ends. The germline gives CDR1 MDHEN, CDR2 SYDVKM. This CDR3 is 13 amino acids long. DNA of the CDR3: TGTGCCAGCAGTTTACTGGGAGGAGAGACCCAGTACTTC. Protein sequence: CASSLLGGETQYF.

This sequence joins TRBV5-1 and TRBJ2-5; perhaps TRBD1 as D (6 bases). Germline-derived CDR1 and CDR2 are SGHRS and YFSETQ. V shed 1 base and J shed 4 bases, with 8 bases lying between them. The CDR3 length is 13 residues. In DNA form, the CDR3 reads TGCGCCAGCAGCTTGATACAGGGAGAGACCCAGTACTTC. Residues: CASSLIQGETQYF.

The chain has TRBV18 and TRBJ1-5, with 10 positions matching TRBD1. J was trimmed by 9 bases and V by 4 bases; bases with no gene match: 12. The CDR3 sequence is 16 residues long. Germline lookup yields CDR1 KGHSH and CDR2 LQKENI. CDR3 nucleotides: TGTGCCAGCTCACTTTTAGGACAGGGGGGACATGGGCCCCAGCATTTT. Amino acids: CASSLLGQGGHGPQHF.

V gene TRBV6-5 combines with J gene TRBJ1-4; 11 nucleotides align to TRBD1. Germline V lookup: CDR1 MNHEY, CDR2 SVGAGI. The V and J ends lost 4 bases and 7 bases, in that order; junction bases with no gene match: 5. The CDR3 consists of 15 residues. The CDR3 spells CASSLSGTGGEKLFF. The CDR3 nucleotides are TGTGCCAGCAGTTTATCCGGGACAGGGGGTGAAAAACTGTTTTTT.

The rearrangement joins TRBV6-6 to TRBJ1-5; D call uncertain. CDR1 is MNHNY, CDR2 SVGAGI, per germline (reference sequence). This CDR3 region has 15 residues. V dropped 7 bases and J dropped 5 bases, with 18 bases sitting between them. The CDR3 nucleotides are TGTGCCAGCACTCCAAGGGAAGGGTTTGATCAGCCCCAGCATTTT. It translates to CASTPREGFDQPQHF.

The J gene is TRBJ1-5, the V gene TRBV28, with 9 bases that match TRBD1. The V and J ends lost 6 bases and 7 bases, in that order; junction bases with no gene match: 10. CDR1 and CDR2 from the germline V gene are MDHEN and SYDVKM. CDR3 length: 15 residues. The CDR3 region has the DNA TGTGCCAGCAGACCCCGGACAGGGGCTGGCCAGCCCCAGCATTTT. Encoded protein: CASRPRTGAGQPQHF.

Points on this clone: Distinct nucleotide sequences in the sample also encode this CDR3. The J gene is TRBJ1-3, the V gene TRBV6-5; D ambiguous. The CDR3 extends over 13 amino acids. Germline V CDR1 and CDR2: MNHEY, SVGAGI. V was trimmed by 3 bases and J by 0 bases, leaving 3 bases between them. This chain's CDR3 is CASSYGSGNTIYF. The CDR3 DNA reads TGTGCCAGCAGTTATGGCTCTGGAAACACCATATATTTT.

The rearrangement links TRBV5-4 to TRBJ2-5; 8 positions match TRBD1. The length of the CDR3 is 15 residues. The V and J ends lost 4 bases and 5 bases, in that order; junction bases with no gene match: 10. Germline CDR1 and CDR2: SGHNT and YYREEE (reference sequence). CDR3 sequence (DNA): TGTGCCAGCAGCATCGACAGGGGTCCAGGGGAGACCCAGTACTTC. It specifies CASSIDRGPGETQYF.

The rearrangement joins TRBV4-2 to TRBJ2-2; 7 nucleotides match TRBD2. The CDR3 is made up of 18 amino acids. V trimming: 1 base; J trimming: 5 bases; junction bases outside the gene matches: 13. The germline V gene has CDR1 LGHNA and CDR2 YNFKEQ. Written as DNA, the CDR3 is TGTGCCAGCAGCCAAGTAAAAGGGGTGGGTAGCGGGACCGGGGAGCTGTTTTTT. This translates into CASSQVKGVGSGTGELFF.

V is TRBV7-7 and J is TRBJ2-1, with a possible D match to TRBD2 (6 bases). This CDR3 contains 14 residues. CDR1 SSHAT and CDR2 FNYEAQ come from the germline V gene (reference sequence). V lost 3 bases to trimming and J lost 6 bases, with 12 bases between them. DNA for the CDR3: TGTGCCAGCAGCTTGGGGGAGGCCGCCAATGAGCAGTTCTTC. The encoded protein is CASSLGEAANEQFF.

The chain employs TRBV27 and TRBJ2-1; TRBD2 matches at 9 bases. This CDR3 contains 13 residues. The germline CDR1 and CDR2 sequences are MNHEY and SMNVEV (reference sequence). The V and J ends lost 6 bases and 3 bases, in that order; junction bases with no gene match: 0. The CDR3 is CASRREGYNEQFF. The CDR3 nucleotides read TGTGCCAGCAGGCGGGAGGGCTACAATGAGCAGTTCTTC.

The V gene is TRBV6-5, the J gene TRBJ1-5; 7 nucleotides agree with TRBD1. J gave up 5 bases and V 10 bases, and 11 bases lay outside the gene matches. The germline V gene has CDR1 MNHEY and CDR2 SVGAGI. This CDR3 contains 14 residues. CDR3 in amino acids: CATRRQGLDQPQHF. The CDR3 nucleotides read TGTGCCACGAGGAGACAGGGATTAGATCAGCCCCAGCATTTT.

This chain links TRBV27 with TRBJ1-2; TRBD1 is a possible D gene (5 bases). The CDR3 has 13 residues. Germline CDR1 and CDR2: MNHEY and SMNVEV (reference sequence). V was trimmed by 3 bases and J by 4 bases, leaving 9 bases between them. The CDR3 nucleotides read TGTGCCAGCAGTTTTATCGGGGCCTATGGCTACACCTTC. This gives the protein CASSFIGAYGYTF.

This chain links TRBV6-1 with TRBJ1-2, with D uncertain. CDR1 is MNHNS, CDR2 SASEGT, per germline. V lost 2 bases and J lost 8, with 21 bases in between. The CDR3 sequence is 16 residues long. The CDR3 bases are TGTGCCAGCAGTGAATCCCCATTTTTCCCTTTTAGCGGCTACACCTTC. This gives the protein CASSESPFFPFSGYTF.

The CDR3 loop reads CASSQREQGTSEAFF. CDR3 in DNA: TGTGCCAGCAGCCAAAGAGAACAGGGGACGTCTGAAGCTTTCTTT. The V call is TRBV4-2, the J call TRBJ1-1; 7 bases are a match to TRBD1. Germline loops: CDR1 LGHNA, CDR2 YNFKEQ. This CDR3 spans 15 amino acids. J lost 6 bases, V lost 2 bases, and 9 bases had no gene match.

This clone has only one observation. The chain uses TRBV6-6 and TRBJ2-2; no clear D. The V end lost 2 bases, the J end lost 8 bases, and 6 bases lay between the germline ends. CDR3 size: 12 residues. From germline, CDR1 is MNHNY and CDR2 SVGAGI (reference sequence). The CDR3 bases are TGTGCCAGCAGTTACCCCAAAGGGGAGCTGTTTTTT. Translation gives CASSYPKGELFF.